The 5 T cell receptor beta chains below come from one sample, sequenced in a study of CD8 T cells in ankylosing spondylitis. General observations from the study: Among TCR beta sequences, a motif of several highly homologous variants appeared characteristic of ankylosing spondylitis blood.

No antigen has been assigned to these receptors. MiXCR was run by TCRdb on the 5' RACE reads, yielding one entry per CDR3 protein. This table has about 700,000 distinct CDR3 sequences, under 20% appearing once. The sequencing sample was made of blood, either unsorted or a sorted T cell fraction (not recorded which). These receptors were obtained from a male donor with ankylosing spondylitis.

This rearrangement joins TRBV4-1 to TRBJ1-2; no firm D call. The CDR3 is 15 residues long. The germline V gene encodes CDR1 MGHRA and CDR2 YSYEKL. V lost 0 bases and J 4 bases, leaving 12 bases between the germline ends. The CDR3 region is CASSQDADLFYGYTF. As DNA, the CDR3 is TGCGCCAGCAGCCAAGACGCAGACCTCTTCTATGGCTACACCTTC.

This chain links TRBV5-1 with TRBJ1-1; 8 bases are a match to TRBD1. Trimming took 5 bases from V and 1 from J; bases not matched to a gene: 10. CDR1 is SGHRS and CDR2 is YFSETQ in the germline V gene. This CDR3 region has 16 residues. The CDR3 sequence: CASSRDRIRPNTEAFF. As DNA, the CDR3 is TGCGCCAGCAGTCGGGACAGGATACGGCCGAACACTGAAGCTTTCTTT.

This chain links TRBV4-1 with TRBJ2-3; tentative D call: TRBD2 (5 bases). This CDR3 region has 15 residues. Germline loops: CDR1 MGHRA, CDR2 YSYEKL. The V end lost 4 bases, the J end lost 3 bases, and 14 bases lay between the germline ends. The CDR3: CASSPFPTGTDTQYF. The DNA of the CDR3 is TGCGCCAGCAGCCCCTTCCCGACGGGGACAGATACGCAGTATTTT.

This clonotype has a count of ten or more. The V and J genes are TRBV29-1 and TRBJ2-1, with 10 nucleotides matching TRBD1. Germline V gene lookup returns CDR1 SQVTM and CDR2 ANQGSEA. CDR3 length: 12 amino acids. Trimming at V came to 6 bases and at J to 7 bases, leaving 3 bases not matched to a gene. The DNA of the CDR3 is TGCAGCGTCAGGACAGGGGGGAATGAGCAGTTCTTC. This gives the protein CSVRTGGNEQFF.

CDR3 amino acids: CASSLPRLAQGDTQYF. CDR3 DNA: TGTGCCAGCAGCTTGCCGAGACTAGCGCAGGGAGATACGCAGTATTTT. The J gene is TRBJ2-3, the V gene TRBV5-5; TRBD2 matches 8 bases. Germline assignment: CDR1 SGHKS and CDR2 YYEKEE (reference sequence). V trimming: 1 base; J trimming: 5 bases; junction bases outside the gene matches: 9. There are 16 residues in the CDR3.